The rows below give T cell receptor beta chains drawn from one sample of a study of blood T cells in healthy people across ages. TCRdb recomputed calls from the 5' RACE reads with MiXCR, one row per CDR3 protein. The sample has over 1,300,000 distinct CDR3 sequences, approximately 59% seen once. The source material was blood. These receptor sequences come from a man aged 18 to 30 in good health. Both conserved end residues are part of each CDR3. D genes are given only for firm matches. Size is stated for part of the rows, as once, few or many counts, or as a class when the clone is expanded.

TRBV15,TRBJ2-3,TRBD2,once,CATSRGLAGGPDGTQYF,TGTGCCACCAGCAGGGGACTAGCGGGGGGGCCGGATGGTACGCAGTATTTT
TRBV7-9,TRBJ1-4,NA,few,CASSLGRQLNEKLFF,TGTGCCAGCAGCTTAGGGCGGCAGTTGAATGAAAAACTGTTTTTT
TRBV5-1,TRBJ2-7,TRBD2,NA,CASSSLSGRGYEQYF,TGCGCCAGCAGCTCACTAAGCGGGAGGGGATACGAGCAGTACTTC
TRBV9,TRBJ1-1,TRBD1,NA,CASSVGGQGALGEAFF,TGTGCCAGCAGCGTAGGGGGACAGGGTGCTCTGGGTGAAGCTTTCTTT
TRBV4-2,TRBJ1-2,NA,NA,CASSHEMSGYTF,TGTGCCAGCAGCCACGAGATGAGTGGCTACACCTTC
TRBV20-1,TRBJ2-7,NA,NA,CSASNFYEQYF,TGCAGTGCTAGCAATTTCTACGAGCAGTACTTC
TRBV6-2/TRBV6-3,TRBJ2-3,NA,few,CASSYSSQSTDTQYF,TGTGCCAGCAGTTACTCGTCGCAGAGCACAGATACGCAGTATTTT
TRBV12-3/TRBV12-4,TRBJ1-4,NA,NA,CASSLGGNGDEKLFF,TGTGCCAGCAGTTTAGGGGGGAATGGAGATGAAAAACTGTTTTTT
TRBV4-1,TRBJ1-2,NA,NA,CASSQERPGLYGYTF,TGCGCCAGCAGCCAAGAGCGACCAGGGCTATATGGCTACACCTTC
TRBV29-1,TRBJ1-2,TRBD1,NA,CSVVDLGGGYTF,TGCAGCGTTGTTGACCTAGGGGGCGGCTACACCTTC
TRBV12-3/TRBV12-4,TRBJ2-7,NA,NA,CASSPGLCEQYF,TGTGCCAGCAGTCCCGGACTCTGCGAGCAGTACTTC
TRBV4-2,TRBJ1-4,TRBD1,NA,CASSQDPAGGVEKLFF,TGTGCCAGCAGCCAAGATCCAGCAGGGGGTGTTGAAAAACTGTTTTTT
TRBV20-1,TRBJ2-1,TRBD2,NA,CSARHHSGSGYNEQFF,TGCAGTGCTAGACACCATAGCGGGAGCGGGTACAATGAGCAGTTCTTC
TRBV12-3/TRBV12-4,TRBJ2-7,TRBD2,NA,CASSTSAEQYF,TGTGCCAGCAGTACTAGCGCCGAGCAGTACTTC
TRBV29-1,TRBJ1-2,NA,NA,CSVTPQGTIGYTF,TGCAGCGTGACCCCCCAGGGGACTATAGGCTACACCTTC
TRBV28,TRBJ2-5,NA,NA,CVSAPTGRETQYF,TGTGTCAGCGCTCCGACTGGGCGAGAGACCCAGTACTTC
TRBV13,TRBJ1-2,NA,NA,CASSSSGSGYTF,TGTGCCAGCAGCTCTTCAGGGAGCGGCTACACCTTC
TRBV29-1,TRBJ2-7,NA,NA,CSVVRDSRGARYF,TGCAGCGTTGTGCGGGACAGCCGGGGGGCCCGGTACTTC
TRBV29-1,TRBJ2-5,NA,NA,CSVPGGSEETQYF,TGCAGCGTGCCGGGGGGCTCGGAAGAGACCCAGTACTTC
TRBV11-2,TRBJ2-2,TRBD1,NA,CASSQGDRGKEELFF,TGTGCCAGCAGCCAAGGGGACAGGGGAAAAGAGGAGCTGTTTTTT
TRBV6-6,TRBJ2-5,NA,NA,CASSSTRDPSQETQYF,TGTGCCAGCAGTTCCACCAGGGACCCCTCCCAAGAGACCCAGTACTTC
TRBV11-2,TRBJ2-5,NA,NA,CASTKEVYQETQYF,TGTGCCAGCACCAAAGAGGTGTACCAAGAGACCCAGTACTTC
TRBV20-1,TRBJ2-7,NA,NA,CSANTEQNVYEQYF,TGCAGTGCTAACACGGAACAGAACGTCTACGAGCAGTACTTC
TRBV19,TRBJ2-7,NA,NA,CASSTVGVYEQYF,TGTGCCAGTAGTACCGTGGGAGTCTACGAGCAGTACTTC
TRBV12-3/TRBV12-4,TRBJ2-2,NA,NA,CASSLTPSAGELFF,TGTGCCAGCAGTTTAACCCCTTCCGCCGGGGAGCTGTTTTTT
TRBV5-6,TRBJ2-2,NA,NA,CASSLGWDGITGELFF,TGTGCCAGCAGCTTGGGATGGGACGGAATCACCGGGGAGCTGTTTTTT
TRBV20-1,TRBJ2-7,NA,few,CSVPAEHLFYEQYF,TGCAGTGTACCTGCTGAACACCTCTTCTACGAGCAGTACTTC
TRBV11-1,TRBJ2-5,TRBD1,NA,CASAPRQGFQETQYF,TGTGCCAGTGCACCGAGACAGGGATTTCAAGAGACCCAGTACTTC
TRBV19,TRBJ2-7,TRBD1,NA,CASSLQGVNEQYF,TGTGCCAGTAGTCTACAGGGGGTGAACGAGCAGTACTTC
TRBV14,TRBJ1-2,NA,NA,CASSQAKQDPYTF,TGTGCCAGCAGCCAAGCTAAACAGGACCCCTACACCTTC
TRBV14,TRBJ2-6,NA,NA,CASSRQSRGANVLTF,TGTGCCAGCAGCCGACAGTCGAGAGGGGCCAACGTCCTGACTTTC
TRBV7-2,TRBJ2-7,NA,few,CASSLDHSPSYEQYF,TGTGCCAGCAGCTTAGATCATAGCCCGTCCTACGAGCAGTACTTC
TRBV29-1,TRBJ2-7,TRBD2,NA,CSAEYGTSGDEQYF,TGCAGCGCTGAGTACGGGACTAGCGGGGACGAGCAGTACTTC